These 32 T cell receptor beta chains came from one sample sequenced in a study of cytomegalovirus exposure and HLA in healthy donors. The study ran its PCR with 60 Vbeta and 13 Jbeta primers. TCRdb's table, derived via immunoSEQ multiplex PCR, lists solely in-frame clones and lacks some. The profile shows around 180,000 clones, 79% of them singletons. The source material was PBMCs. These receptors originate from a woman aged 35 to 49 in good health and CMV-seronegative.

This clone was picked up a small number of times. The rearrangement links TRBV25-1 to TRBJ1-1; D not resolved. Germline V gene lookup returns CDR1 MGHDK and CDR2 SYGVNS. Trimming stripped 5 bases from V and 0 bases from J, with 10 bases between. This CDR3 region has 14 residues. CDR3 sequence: CASSSTDLNTEAFF. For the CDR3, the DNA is TGTGCCAGCAGTTCGACTGATCTGAACACTGAAGCTTTCTTT.

The CDR3, as DNA: TGTGCCAGTAGTACTAGCGGGGGGTACGAGCAGTACTTC. This translates into CASSTSGGYEQYF. The chain has TRBV19 and TRBJ2-7, with 11 bases aligning to TRBD2. The CDR3 has 13 residues. Germline CDR1 is LNHDA and CDR2 is SQIVND (reference sequence). Trimming removed 4 bases from V and 4 bases from J; junction bases left unmatched: 0.

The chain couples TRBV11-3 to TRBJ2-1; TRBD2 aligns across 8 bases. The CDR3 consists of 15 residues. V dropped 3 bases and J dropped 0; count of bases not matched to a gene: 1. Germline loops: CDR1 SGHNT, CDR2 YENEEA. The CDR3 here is CASSFGGGSYNEQFF. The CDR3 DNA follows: TGTGCCAGCAGCTTCGGGGGGGGCTCCTACAATGAGCAGTTCTTC.

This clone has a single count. The CDR3 DNA reads TGTGCCAGTAGTATCCCCCTTCGACAGACTGAAGCTTTCTTT. Its translation is CASSIPLRQTEAFF. V gene TRBV19 combines with J gene TRBJ1-1; D perhaps matches TRBD1 (5 bases). The CDR3 spans 14 residues. Germline CDR1 and CDR2: LNHDA and SQIVND (reference sequence). The V gene lost 3 bases and the J gene lost 5 bases, with 13 bases spanning the gap.

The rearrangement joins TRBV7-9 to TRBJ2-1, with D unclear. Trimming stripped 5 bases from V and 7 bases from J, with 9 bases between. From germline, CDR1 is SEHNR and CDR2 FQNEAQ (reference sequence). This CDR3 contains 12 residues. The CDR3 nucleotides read TGTGCCAGCAGCCTCACAAGTAATGAGCAGTTCTTC. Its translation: CASSLTSNEQFF.

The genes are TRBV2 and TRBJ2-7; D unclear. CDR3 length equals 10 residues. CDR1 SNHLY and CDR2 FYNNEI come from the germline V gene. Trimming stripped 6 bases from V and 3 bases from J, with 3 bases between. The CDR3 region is CASRYYEQYF. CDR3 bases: TGTGCCAGCAGGTACTACGAGCAGTACTTC.

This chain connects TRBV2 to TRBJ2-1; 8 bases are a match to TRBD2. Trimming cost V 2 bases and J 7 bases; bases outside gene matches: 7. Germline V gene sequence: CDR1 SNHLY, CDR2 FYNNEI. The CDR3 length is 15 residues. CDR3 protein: CASSETGGLGNEQFF. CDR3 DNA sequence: TGTGCCAGCAGTGAAACGGGGGGGTTAGGGAATGAGCAGTTCTTC.

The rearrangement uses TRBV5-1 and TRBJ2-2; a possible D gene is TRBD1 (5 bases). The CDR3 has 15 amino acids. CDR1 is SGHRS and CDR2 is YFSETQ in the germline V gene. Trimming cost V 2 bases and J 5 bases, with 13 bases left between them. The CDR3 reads CASSFLGPSTGELFF. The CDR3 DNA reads TGCGCCAGCAGCTTCTTGGGGCCCTCAACCGGGGAGCTGTTTTTT. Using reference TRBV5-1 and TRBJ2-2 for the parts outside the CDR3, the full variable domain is KAGVTQTPRYLIKTRGQQVTLSCSPISGHRSVSWYQQTPGQGLQFLFEYFSETQRNKGNFPGRFSGRQFSNSRSEMNVSTLELGDSALYLCASSFLGPSTGELFFGEGSRLTVL.

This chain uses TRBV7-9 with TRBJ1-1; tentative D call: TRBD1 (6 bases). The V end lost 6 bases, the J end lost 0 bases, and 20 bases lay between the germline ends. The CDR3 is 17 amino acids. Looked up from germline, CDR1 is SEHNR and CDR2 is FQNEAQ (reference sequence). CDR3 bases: TGTGCCAGCAGTACGCCCACAGGGAAACCTGTGAACACTGAAGCTTTCTTT. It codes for CASSTPTGKPVNTEAFF.

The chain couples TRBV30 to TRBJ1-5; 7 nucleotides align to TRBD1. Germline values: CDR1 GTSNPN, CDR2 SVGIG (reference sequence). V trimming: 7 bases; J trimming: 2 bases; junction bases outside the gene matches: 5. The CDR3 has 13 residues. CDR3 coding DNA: TGTGCCTACTCAACAGGGGGCAATCAGCCCCAGCATTTT. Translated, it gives CAYSTGGNQPQHF.

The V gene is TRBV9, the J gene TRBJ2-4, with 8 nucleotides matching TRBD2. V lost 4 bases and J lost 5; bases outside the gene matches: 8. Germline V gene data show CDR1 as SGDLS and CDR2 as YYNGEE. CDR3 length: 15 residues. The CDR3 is CASSLSGGSENIQYF. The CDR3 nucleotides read TGTGCCAGCAGCCTCTCGGGAGGGAGCGAAAACATTCAGTACTTC.

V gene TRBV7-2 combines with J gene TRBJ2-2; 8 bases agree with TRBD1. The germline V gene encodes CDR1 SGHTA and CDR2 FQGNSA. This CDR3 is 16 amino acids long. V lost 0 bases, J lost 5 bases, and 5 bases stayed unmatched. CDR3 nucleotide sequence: TGTGCCAGCAGCTTAGCCCGGACAGGGCCAACCGGGGAGCTGTTTTTT. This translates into CASSLARTGPTGELFF.

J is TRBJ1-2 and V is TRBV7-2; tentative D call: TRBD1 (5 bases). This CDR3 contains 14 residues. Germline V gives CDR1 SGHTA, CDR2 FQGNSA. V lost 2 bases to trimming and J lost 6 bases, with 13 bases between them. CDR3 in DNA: TGTGCCAGCAGCTTACAAGGCGGGGGTGATGGCTACACCTTC. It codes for CASSLQGGGDGYTF.

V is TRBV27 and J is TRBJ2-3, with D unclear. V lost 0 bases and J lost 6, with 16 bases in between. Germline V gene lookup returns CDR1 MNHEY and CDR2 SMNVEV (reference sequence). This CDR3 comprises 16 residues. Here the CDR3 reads CASSLSQSASRDTQYF. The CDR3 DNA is TGTGCCAGCAGTTTATCACAGTCCGCGAGTAGGGATACGCAGTATTTT.

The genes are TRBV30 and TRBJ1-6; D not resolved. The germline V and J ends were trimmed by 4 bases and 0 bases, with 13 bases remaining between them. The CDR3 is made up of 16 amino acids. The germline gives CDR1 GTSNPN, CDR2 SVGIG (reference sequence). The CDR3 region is CAWTRTSSSYNSPLHF. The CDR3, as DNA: TGTGCCTGGACCAGAACGTCAAGCTCCTATAATTCACCCCTCCACTTT. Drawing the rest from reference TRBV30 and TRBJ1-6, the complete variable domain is SQTIHQWPATLVQPVGSPLSLECTVEGTSNPNLYWYRQAAGRGLQLLFYSVGIGQISSEVPQNLSASRPQDRQFILSSKKLLLSDSGFYLCAWTRTSSSYNSPLHFGNGTRLTVT.

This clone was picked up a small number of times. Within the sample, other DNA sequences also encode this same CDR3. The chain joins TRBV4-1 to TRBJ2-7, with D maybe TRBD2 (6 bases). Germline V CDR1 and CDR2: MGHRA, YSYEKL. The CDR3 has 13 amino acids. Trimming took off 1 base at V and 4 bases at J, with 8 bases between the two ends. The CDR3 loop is CASSQVRGYEQYF. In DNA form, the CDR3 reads TGCGCCAGCAGCCAAGTTCGGGGGTACGAGCAGTACTTC.

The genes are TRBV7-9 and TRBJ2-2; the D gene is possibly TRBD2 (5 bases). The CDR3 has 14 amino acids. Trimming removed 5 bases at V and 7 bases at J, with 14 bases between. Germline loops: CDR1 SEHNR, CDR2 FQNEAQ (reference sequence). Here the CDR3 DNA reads TGTGCCAGCAGCCGCTTCCGGGATGTCGGGGAGCTGTTTTTT. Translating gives CASSRFRDVGELFF. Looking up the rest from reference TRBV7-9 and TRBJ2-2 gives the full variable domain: DTGVSQNPRHKITKRGQNVTFRCDPISEHNRLYWYRQTLGQGPEFLTYFQNEAQLEKSRLLSDRFSAERPKGSFSTLEIQRTEQGDSAMYLCASSRFRDVGELFFGEGSRLTVL.

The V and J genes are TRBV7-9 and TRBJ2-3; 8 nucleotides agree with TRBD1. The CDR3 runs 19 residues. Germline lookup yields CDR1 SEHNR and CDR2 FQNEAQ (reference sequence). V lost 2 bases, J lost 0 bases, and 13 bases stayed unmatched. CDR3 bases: TGTGCCAGCAGCTTATATTATGGGCGGACAGGGAGGAGCACAGATACGCAGTATTTT. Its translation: CASSLYYGRTGRSTDTQYF.

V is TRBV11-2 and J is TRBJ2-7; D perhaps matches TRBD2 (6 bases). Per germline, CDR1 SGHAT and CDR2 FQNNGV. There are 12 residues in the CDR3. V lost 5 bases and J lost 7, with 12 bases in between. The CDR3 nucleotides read TGTGCCAGCAGCCCGACCGCGGGGGAGCAGTACTTC. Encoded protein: CASSPTAGEQYF.

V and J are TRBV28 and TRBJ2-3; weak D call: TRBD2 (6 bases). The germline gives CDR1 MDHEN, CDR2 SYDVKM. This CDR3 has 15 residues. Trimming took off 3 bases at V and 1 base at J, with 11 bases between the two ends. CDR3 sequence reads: CASSFRRAGTDTQYF. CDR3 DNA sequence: TGTGCCAGCAGTTTTCGGAGGGCCGGCACAGATACGCAGTATTTT.

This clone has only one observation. The CDR3 protein is CASSQGRAYEQYF. The CDR3 coding sequence is TGTGCCAGCAGCCAAGGACGGGCCTACGAGCAGTACTTC. The chain has TRBV14 and TRBJ2-7, with unresolved D. CDR3 length equals 13 residues. Germline V gives CDR1 SGHDN, CDR2 FVKESK. The germline V and J ends were trimmed by 1 base and 2 bases, with 6 bases remaining between them.

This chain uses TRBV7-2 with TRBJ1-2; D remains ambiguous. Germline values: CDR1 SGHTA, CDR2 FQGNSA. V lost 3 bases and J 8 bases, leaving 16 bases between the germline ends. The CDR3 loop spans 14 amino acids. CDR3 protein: CASSFRGPSGGYTF. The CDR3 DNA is TGTGCCAGCAGCTTCCGCGGGCCGTCGGGGGGCTACACCTTC.

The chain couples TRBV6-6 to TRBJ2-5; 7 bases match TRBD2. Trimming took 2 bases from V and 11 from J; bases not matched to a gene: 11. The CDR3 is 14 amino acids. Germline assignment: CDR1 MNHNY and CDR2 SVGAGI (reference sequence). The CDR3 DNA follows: TGTGCCAGCAGTTACCCTCAACCGGCGGGGGAGCAGTACTTC. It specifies CASSYPQPAGEQYF.

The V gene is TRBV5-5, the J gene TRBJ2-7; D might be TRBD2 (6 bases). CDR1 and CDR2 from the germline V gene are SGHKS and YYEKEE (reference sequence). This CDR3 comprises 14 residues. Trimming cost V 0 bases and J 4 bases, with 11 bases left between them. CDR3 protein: CASSLGAGPYEQYF. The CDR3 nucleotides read TGTGCCAGCAGCTTGGGGGCGGGACCTTACGAGCAGTACTTC.

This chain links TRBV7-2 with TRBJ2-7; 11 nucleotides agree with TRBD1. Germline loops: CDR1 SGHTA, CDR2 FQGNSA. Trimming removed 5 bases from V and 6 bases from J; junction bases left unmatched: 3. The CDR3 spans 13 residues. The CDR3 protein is CASSRDRGVEQYF. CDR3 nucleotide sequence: TGTGCCAGCAGCAGGGACAGGGGGGTCGAGCAGTACTTC.

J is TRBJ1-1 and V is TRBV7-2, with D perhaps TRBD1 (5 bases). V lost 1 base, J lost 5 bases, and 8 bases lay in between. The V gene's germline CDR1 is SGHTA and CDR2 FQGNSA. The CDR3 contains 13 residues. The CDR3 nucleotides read TGTGCCAGCAGCTTAGGGGGCCGGACTGAAGCTTTCTTT. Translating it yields CASSLGGRTEAFF.

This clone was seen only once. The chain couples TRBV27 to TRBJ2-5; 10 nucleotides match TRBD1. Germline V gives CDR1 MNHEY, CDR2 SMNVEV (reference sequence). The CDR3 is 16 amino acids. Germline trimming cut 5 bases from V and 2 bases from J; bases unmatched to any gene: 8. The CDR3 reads CASSPLGQGVQETQYF. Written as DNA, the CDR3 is TGTGCCAGCAGTCCGCTTGGACAGGGGGTACAAGAGACCCAGTACTTC.

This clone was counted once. CDR3 protein: CAWSPGAFGYTF. DNA for the CDR3: TGTGCCTGGAGCCCAGGGGCATTTGGCTACACCTTC. V and J are TRBV30 and TRBJ1-2, with a weak D call TRBD1 (6 bases). The germline gives CDR1 GTSNPN, CDR2 SVGIG (reference sequence). V was cut by 3 bases and J by 7 bases, with 12 bases left in between. The CDR3 is 12 amino acids.

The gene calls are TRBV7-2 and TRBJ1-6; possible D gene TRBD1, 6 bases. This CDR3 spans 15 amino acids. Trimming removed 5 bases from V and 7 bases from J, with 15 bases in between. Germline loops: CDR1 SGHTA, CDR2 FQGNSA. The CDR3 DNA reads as TGTGCCAGCAGCCCCGCGGTGGGGACAAATTCACCCCTCCACTTT. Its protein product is CASSPAVGTNSPLHF.

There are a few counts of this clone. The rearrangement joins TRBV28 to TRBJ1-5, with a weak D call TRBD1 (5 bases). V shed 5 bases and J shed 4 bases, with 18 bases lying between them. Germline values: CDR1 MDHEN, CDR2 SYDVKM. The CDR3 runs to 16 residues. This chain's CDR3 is CASSTSGDDWNQPQHF. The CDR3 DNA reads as TGTGCCAGCAGTACCTCGGGGGACGATTGGAATCAGCCCCAGCATTTT.

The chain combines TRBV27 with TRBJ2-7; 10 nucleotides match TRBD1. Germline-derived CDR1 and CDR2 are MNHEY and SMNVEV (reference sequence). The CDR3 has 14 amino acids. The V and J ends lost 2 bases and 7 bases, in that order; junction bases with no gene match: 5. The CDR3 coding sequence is TGTGCCAGCAGTTTAGACAGGGGGCAAGGGGAGCAGTACTTC. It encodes CASSLDRGQGEQYF.

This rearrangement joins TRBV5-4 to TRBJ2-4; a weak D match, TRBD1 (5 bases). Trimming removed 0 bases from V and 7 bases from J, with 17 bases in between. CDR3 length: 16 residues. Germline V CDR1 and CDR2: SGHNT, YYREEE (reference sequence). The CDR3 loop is CASSLDSAGKGNIQYF. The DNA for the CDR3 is TGTGCCAGCAGCTTGGATTCTGCAGGGAAGGGGAACATTCAGTACTTC.